This TCR beta chain was retrieved from a study of T cell repertoires in cytomegalovirus infection. Study in general: Matching HLA type and CMV infection were both indicated by public TCR beta signatures.

Per the germline V gene, CDR1 is MNHNS and CDR2 is SASEGT. This CDR3 has 13 residues. V gave up 5 bases and J gave up 2 bases, with 8 bases separating them. This clonotype was seen repeatedly, ten times or more. TCRdb re-called the reads with MiXCR, one entry per CDR3 protein. The table lists approximately 500,000 distinct CDR3 sequences, 15% to 20% of them singletons. The sequence came from a human donor in good health (CMV status not recorded). Some clones in this sample may be carry-over from other donors' samples. The chain links TRBV6-1 to TRBJ2-3; D unclear. Sequenced: CD8+ T cells from PBMCs. The CDR3 region has the DNA TGTGCCAGCAGTCCGGACCTCACAGATACGCAGTATTTT. Translated: CASSPDLTDTQYF.